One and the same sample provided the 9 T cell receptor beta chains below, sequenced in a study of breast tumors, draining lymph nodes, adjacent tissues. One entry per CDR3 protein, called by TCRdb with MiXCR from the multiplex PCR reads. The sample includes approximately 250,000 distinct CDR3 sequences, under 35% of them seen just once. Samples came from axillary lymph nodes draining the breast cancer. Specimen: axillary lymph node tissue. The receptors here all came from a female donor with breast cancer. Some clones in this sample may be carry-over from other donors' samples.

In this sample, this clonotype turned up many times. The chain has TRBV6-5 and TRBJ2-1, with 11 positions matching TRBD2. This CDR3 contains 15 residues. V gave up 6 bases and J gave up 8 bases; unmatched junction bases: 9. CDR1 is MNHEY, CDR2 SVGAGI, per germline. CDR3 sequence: CASSVSGRVRDEQFF. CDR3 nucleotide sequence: TGTGCCAGCAGCGTTAGCGGGAGGGTACGTGATGAGCAGTTCTTC.

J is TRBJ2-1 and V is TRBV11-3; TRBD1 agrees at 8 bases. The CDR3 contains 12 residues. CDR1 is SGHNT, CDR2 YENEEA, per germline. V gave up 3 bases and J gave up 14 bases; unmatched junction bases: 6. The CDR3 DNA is TGTGCCAGCAGCTTGCAGGGGGCGAGTGAGTTCTTC. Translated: CASSLQGASEFF. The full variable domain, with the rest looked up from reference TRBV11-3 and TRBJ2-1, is EAGVVQSPRYKIIEKKQPVAFWCNPISGHNTLYWYLQNLGQGPELLIRYENEEAVDDSQLPKDRFSAERLKGVDSTLKIQPAELGDSAVYLCASSLQGASEFFGPGTRLTVL.

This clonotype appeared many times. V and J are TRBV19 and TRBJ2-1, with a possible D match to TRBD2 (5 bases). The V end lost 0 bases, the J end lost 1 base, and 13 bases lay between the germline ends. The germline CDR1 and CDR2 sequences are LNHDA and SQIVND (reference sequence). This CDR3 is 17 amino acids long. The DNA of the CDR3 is TGTGCCAGTAGTATAGATCGCCCGGGGAGTTCCTACAATGAGCAGTTCTTC. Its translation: CASSIDRPGSSYNEQFF. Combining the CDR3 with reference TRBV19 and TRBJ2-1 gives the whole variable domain DGGITQSPKYLFRKEGQNVTLSCEQNLNHDAMYWYRQDPGQGLRLIYYSQIVNDFQKGDIAEGYSVSREKKESFPLTVTSAQKNPTAFYLCASSIDRPGSSYNEQFFGPGTRLTVL.

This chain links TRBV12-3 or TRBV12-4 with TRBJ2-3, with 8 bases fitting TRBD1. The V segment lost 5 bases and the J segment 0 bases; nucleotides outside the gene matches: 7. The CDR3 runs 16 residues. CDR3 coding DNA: TGTGCCAGCAGTCATACAGGGGGACAAAGCACAGATACGCAGTATTTT. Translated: CASSHTGGQSTDTQYF.

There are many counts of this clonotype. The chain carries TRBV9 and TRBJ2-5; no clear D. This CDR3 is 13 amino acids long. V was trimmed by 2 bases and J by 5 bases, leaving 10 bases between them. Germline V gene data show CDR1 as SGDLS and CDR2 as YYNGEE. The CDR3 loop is CASSVRSQETQYF. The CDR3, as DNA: TGTGCCAGCAGCGTGAGAAGCCAGGAGACCCAGTACTTC.

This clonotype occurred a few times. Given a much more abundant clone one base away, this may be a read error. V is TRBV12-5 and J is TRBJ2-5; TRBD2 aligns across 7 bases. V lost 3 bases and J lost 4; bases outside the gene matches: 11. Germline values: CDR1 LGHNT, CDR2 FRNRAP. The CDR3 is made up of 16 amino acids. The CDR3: CASGFQASGKGETQYF. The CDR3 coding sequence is TGTGCTAGTGGTTTCCAAGCTAGCGGAAAAGGAGAGACCCAGTACTTC.

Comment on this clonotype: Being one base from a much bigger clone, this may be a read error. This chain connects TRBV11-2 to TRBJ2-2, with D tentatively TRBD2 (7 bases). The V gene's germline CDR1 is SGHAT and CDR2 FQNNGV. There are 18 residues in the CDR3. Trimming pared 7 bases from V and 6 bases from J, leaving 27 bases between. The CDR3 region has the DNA TGTGCCAGCACCACAGAAAGGGGGGGGGTTCAGGTCGCCGGGGAGCTGTTTTTT. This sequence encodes CASTTERGGVQVAGELFF.

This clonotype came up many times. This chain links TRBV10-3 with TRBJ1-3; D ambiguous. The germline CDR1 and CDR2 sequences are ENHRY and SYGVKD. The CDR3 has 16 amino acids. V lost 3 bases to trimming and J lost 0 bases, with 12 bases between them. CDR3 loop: CAISDYGRVSGNTIYF. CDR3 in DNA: TGTGCCATCAGTGATTACGGACGGGTCTCTGGAAACACCATATATTTT.

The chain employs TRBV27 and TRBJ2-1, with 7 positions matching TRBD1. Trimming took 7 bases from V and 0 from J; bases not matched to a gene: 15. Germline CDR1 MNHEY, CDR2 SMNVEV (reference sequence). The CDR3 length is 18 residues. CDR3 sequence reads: CASIPDRLNYRSYNEQFF. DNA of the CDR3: TGTGCCAGCATCCCGGACAGGTTAAACTACCGCTCCTACAATGAGCAGTTCTTC.